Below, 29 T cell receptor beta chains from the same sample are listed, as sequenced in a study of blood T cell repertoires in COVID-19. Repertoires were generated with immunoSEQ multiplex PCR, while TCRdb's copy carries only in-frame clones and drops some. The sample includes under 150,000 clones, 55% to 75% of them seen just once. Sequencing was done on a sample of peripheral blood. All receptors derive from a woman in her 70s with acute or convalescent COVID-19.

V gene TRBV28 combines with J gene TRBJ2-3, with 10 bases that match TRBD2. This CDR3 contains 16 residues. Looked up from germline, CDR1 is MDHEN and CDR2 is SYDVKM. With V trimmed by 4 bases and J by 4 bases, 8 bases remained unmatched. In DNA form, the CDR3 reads TGTGCCAGCAGTTCGAGCGGGAGGGCCAACTCAGATACGCAGTATTTT. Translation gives CASSSSGRANSDTQYF.

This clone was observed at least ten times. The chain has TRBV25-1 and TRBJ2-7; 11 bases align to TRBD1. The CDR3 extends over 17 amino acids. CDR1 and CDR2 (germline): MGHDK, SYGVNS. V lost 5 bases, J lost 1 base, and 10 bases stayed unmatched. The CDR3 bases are TGTGCCAGCAGTTCACCGAGGGGGGACAGGGGGTCCTACGAGCAGTACTTC. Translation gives CASSSPRGDRGSYEQYF.

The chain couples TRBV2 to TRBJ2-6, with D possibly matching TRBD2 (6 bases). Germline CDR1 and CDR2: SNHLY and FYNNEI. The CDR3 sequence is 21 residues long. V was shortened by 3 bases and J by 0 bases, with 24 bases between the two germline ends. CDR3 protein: CASSDWAGGFTPLSGANVLTF. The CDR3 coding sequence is TGTGCCAGCAGTGATTGGGCTGGGGGGTTTACCCCTCTCTCTGGGGCCAACGTCCTGACTTTC.

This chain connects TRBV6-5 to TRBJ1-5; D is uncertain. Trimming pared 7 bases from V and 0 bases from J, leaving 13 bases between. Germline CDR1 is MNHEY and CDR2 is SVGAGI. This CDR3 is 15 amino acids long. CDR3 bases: TGTGCCAGCATCGGAGAGCGATATAGCAATCAGCCCCAGCATTTT. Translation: CASIGERYSNQPQHF.

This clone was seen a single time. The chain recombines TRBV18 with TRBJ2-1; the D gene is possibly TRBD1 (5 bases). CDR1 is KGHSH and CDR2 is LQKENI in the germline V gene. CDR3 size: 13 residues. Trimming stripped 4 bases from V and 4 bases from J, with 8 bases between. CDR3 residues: CASSRGSYNEQFF. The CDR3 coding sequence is TGTGCCAGCTCACGGGGCAGTTACAATGAGCAGTTCTTC.

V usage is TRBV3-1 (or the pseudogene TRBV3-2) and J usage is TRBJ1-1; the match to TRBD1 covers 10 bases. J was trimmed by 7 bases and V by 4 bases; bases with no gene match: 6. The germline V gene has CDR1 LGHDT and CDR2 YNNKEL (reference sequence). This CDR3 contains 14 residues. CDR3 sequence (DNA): TGTGCCAGCAGCCCGTCGGGACAGGGGATTGAAGCTTTCTTT. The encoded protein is CASSPSGQGIEAFF.

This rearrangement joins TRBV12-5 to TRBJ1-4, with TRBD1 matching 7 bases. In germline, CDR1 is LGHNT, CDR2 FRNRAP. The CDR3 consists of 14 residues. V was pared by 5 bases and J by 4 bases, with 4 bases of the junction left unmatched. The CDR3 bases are TGTGCTAGTGGTCAGACAGGGATTAATGAAAAACTGTTTTTT. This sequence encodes CASGQTGINEKLFF.

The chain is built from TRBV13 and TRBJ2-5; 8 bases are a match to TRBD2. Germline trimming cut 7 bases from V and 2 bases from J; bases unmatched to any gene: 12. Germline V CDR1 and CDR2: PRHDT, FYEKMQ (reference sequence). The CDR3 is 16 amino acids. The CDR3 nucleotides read TGTGCCAGCACCGAGGGGGATAGCGGGGTTCAAGAGACCCAGTACTTC. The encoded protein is CASTEGDSGVQETQYF.

CDR3 DNA: TGTGCCAGCAGCCCGGGAGCTGGAAACACCATATATTTT. Translated: CASSPGAGNTIYF. The chain employs TRBV11-3 and TRBJ1-3; D is unresolved. The CDR3 sequence is 13 residues long. The V end lost 5 bases, the J end lost 2 bases, and 7 bases lay between the germline ends. Per the germline V gene, CDR1 is SGHNT and CDR2 is YENEEA.

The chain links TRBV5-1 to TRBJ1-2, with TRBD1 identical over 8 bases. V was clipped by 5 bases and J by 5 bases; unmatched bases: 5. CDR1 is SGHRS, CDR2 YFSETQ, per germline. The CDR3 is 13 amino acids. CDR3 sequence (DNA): TGCGCCAGCAGTGAACAGGGGGAGTATGGCTACACCTTC. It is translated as CASSEQGEYGYTF.

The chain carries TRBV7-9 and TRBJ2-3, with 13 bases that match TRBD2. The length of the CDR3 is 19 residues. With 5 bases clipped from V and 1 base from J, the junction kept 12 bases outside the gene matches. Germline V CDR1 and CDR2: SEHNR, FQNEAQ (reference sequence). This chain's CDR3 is CASSPSTSGGPNRTDTQYF. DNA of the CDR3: TGTGCCAGCAGCCCATCGACTAGCGGGGGGCCAAACCGCACAGATACGCAGTATTTT.

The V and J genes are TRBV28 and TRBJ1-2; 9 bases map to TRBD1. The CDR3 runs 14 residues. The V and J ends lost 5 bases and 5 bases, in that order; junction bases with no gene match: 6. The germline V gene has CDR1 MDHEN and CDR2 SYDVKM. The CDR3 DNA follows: TGTGCCAGCAGTACGGGACAGGGAACGTATGGCTACACCTTC. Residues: CASSTGQGTYGYTF.

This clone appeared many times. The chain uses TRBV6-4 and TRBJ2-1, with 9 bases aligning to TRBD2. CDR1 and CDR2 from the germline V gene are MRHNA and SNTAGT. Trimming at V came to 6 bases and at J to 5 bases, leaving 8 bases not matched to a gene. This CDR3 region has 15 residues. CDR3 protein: CASSLTSGAHNEQFF. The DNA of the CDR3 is TGTGCCAGCAGCCTGACTAGCGGAGCCCACAATGAGCAGTTCTTC.

The CDR3, as DNA: TGTGCCAGCAGCGGACGGACAGGGGCCTATGGCTACACCTTC. It specifies CASSGRTGAYGYTF. The genes are TRBV7-2 and TRBJ1-2, with TRBD1 matching over 9 bases. The germline CDR1 and CDR2 sequences are SGHTA and FQGNSA. The CDR3 is 14 residues long. The V segment lost 5 bases and the J segment 4 bases; nucleotides outside the gene matches: 5. The full variable domain, rest sourced from reference TRBV7-2 and TRBJ1-2, is GAGVSQSPSNKVTEKGKDVELRCDPISGHTALYWYRQSLGQGLEFLIYFQGNSAPDKSGLPSDRFSAERTGGSVSTLTIQRTQQEDSAVYLCASSGRTGAYGYTFGSGTRLTVV.

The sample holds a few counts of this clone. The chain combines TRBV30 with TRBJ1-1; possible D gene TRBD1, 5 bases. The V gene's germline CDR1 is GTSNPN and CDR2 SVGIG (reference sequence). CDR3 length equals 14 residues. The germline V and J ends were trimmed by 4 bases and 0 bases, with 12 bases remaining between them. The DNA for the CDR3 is TGTGCCTGGATGAGGGGCGGGATGAACACTGAAGCTTTCTTT. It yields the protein CAWMRGGMNTEAFF. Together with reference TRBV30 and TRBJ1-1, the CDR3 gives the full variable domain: SQTIHQWPATLVQPVGSPLSLECTVEGTSNPNLYWYRQAAGRGLQLLFYSVGIGQISSEVPQNLSASRPQDRQFILSSKKLLLSDSGFYLCAWMRGGMNTEAFFGQGTRLTVV.

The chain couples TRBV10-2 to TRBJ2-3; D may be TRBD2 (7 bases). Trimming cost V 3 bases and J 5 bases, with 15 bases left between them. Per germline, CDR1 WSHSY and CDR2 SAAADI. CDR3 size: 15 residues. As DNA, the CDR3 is TGCGCCAGCAGTGACTTGGGGGGGCCGGAAGATACGCAGTATTTT. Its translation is CASSDLGGPEDTQYF.

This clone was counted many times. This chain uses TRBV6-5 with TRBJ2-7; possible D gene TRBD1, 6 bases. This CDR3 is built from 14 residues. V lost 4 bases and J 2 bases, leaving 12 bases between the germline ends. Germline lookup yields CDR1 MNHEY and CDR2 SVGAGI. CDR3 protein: CASSSRDTTYEQYF. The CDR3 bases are TGTGCCAGCAGTTCCCGGGACACAACCTACGAGCAGTACTTC.

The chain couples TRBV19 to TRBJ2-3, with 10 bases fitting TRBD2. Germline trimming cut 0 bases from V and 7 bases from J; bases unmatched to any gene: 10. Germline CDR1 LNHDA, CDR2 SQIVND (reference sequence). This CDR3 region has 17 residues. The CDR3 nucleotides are TGTGCCAGTAGTATAGAAGGTAGCGGGGGGTCCTTTCATACGCAGTATTTT. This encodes CASSIEGSGGSFHTQYF. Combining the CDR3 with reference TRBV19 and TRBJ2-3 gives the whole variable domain DGGITQSPKYLFRKEGQNVTLSCEQNLNHDAMYWYRQDPGQGLRLIYYSQIVNDFQKGDIAEGYSVSREKKESFPLTVTSAQKNPTAFYLCASSIEGSGGSFHTQYFGPGTRLTVL.

The CDR3 nucleotides are TGTGCCAGCAGTTTTAGCTCGTATGGCTACACCTTC. Its protein product is CASSFSSYGYTF. The chain employs TRBV12-3 or TRBV12-4 and TRBJ1-2; D unresolved. V shed 3 bases and J shed 5 bases, with 7 bases lying between them. The CDR3 totals 12 residues.

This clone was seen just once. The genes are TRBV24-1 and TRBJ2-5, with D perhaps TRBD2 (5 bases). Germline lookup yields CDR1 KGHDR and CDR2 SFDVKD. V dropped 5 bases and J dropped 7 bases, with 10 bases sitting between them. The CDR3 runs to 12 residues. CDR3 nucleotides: TGTGCCACCAGTGGTGAGGGCTGGACCCAGTACTTC. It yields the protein CATSGEGWTQYF.

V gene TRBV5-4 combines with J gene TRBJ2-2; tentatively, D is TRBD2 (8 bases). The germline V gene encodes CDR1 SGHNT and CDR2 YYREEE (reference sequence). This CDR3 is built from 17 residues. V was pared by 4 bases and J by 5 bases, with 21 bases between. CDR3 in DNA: TGTGCCAGCAGCCCGGGAGGGGGCGGGGGCCATACCGGGGAGCTGTTTTTT. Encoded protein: CASSPGGGGGHTGELFF.

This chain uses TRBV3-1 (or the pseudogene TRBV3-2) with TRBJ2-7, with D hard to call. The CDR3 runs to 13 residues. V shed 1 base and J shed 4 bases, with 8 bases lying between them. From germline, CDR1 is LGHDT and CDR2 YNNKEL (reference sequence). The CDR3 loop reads CASSQGHQYEQYF. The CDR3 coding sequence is TGTGCCAGCAGCCAAGGGCACCAATACGAGCAGTACTTC.

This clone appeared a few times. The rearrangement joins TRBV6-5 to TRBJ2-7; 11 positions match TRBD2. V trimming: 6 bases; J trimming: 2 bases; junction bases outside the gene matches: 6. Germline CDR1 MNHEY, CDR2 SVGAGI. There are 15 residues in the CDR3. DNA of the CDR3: TGTGCCAGCAGCTTGGGACTAGCGGCCACCTACGAGCAGTACTTC. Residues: CASSLGLAATYEQYF.

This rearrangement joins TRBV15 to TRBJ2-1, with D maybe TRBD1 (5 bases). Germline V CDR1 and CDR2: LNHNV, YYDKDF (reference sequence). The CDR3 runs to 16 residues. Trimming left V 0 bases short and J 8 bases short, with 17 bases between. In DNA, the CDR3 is TGTGCCACCAGCAGAGATCTAGGGGCTAATCTCGATGAGCAGTTCTTC. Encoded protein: CATSRDLGANLDEQFF. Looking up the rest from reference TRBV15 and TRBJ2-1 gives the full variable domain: DAMVIQNPRYQVTQFGKPVTLSCSQTLNHNVMYWYQQKSSQAPKLLFHYYDKDFNNEADTPDNFQSRRPNTSFCFLDIRSPGLGDTAMYLCATSRDLGANLDEQFFGPGTRLTVL.

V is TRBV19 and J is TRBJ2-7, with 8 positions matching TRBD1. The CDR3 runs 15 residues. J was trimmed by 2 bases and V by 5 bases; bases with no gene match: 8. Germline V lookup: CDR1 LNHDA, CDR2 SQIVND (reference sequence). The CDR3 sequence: CASSSPGTGAYEQYF. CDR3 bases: TGTGCCAGTAGTTCGCCAGGGACAGGAGCCTACGAGCAGTACTTC.

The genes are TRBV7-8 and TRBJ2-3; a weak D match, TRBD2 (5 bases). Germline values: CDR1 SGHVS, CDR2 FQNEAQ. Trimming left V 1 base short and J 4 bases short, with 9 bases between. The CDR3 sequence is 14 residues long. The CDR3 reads CASSLGGKADTQYF. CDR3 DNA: TGTGCCAGCAGCTTAGGAGGGAAGGCAGATACGCAGTATTTT. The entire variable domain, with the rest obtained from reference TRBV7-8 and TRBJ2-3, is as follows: GAGVSQSPRYKVAKRGQDVALRCDPISGHVSLFWYQQALGQGPEFLTYFQNEAQLDKSGLPSDRFFAERPEGSVSTLKIQRTQQEDSAVYLCASSLGGKADTQYFGPGTRLTVL.

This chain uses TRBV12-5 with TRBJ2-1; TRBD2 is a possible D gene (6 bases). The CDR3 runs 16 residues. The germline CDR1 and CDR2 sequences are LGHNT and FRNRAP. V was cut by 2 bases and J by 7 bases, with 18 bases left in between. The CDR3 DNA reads TGTGCTAGTGGTTTGCTAAGGACGGGGACTGGGAATGAGCAGTTCTTC. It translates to CASGLLRTGTGNEQFF.

CDR3 sequence: CASSRDRLNYGYTF. The DNA of the CDR3 is TGTGCCAGCAGTAGGGACAGACTTAACTATGGCTACACCTTC. The chain carries TRBV6-1 and TRBJ1-2; TRBD1 matches 7 bases. V shed 5 bases, J shed 1 base, and the junction held 4 bases outside the gene matches. The germline gives CDR1 MNHNS, CDR2 SASEGT. The CDR3 length is 14 residues.

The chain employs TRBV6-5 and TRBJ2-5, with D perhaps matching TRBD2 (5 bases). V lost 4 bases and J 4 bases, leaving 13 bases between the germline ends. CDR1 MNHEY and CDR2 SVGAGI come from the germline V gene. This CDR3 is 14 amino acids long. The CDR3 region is CASSFRPEGETQYF. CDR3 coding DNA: TGTGCCAGCAGTTTCAGGCCTGAGGGAGAGACCCAGTACTTC.